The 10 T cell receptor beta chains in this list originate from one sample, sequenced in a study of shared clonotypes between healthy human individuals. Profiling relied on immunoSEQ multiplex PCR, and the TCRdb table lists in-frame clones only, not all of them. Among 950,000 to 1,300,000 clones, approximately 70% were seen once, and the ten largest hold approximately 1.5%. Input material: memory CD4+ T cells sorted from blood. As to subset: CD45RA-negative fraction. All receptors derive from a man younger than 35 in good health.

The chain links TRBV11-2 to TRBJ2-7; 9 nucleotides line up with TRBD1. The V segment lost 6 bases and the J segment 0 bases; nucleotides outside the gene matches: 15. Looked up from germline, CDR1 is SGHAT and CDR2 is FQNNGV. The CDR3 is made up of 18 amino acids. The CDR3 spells CASSNTGTGLKGSYEQYF. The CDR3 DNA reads TGTGCCAGCAGTAATACCGGGACAGGGCTTAAGGGCTCCTACGAGCAGTACTTC.

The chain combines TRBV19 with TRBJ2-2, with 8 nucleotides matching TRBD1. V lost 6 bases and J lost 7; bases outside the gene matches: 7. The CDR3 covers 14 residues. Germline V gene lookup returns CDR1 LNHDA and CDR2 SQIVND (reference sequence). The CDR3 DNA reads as TGTGCCAGTAGAGCAGGGGGCAATAACGGGGAGCTGTTTTTT. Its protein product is CASRAGGNNGELFF.

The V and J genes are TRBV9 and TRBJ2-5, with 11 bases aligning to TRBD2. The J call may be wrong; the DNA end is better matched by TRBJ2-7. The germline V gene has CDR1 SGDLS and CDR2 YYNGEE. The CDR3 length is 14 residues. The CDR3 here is CASSVGTSGYEQYF. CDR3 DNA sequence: TGTGCCAGCAGCGTAGGGACTAGCGGGTACGAGCAGTACTTC.

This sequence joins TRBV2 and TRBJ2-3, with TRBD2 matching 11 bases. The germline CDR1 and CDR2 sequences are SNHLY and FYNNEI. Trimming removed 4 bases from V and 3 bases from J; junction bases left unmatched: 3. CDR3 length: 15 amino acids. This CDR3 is CASSASGGPTDTQYF. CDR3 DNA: TGTGCCAGCAGTGCTAGCGGGGGGCCTACAGATACGCAGTATTTT.

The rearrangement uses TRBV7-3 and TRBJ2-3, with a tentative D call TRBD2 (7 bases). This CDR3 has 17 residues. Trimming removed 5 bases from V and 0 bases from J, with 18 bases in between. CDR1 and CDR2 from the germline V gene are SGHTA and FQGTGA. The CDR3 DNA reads TGTGCCAGCAGCCCACTTAAGGGAGGGGGAAGCACAGATACGCAGTATTTT. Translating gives CASSPLKGGGSTDTQYF.

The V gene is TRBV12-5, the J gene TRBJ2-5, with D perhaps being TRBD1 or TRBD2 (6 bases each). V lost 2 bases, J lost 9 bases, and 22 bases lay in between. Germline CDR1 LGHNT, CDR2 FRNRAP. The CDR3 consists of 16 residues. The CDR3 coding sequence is TGTGCTAGTGGTTTGCCCACTCCTGGGGGGCTAACCCCCCAGTACTTC. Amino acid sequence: CASGLPTPGGLTPQYF.

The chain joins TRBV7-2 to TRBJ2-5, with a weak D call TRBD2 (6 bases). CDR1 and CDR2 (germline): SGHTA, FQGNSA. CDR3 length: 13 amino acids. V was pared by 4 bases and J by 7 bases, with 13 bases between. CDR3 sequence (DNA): TGTGCCAGCAGCTCAGAGCCTAGCGCGACCCAGTACTTC. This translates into CASSSEPSATQYF. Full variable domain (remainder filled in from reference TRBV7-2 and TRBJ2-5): GAGVSQSPSNKVTEKGKDVELRCDPISGHTALYWYRQSLGQGLEFLIYFQGNSAPDKSGLPSDRFSAERTGGSVSTLTIQRTQQEDSAVYLCASSSEPSATQYFGPGTRLLVL.

This CDR3 is CATSGSRQGIAFF. The CDR3 DNA reads as TGTGCCACCAGCGGATCCCGACAGGGAATAGCTTTCTTT. The chain employs TRBV15 and TRBJ1-1, with 7 bases lining up with TRBD1. V dropped 5 bases and J dropped 10; count of bases not matched to a gene: 10. This CDR3 has 13 residues. Germline V gene lookup returns CDR1 LNHNV and CDR2 YYDKDF (reference sequence). The full variable domain, in which reference TRBV15 and TRBJ1-1 provide the parts outside the CDR3, is DAMVIQNPRYQVTQFGKPVTLSCSQTLNHNVMYWYQQKSSQAPKLLFHYYDKDFNNEADTPDNFQSRRPNTSFCFLDIRSPGLGDTAMYLCATSGSRQGIAFFGQGTRLTVV.

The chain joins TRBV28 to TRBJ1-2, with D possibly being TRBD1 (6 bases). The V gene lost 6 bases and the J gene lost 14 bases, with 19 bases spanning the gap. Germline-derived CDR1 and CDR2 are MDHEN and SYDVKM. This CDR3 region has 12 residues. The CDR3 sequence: CASRRSSQGLTF. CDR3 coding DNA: TGTGCCAGCAGACGAAGTTCGCAGGGGCTAACCTTC.

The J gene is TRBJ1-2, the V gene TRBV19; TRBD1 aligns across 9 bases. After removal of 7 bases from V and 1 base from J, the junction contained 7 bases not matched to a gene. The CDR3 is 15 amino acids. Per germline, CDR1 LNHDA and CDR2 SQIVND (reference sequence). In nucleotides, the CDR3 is TGTGCCAGTACCGAGGGGACAGGGAATAACTATGGCTACACCTTC. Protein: CASTEGTGNNYGYTF.